This entry features one T cell receptor (beta chain) sequence. The antigen is unknown. Tregs were sorted as CD4+CD25+CD127-/low cells. A single record per CDR3 protein comes from TCRdb applying MiXCR to the 5' RACE reads. Among tens of thousands of distinct CDR3 sequences listed, approximately 26% were seen once. Study-wide results and limits: In terms of TCR gene usage, tumor memory CD4+ T cells clustered together with blood and lymph node memory CD4+ cells, as well as with lymph node naive CD4+ cells. The larger-cohort validation was restricted to a single TCR beta V-J rearrangement rather than whole repertoires.

This CDR3 is built from 12 residues. The ends were cut back, 5 bases at V and 5 bases at J, with 9 bases in the middle. The source of this sequence is a female donor with breast cancer. This chain joins TRBV12-3 or TRBV12-4 and TRBJ1-2; D may be TRBD1 (5 bases). Source material: tumor-infiltrating Tregs sorted from the breast tumor. The CDR3 DNA follows: TGTGCCAGCAGTCTAAGACAGTATGGCTACACCTTC. Translation gives CASSLRQYGYTF.